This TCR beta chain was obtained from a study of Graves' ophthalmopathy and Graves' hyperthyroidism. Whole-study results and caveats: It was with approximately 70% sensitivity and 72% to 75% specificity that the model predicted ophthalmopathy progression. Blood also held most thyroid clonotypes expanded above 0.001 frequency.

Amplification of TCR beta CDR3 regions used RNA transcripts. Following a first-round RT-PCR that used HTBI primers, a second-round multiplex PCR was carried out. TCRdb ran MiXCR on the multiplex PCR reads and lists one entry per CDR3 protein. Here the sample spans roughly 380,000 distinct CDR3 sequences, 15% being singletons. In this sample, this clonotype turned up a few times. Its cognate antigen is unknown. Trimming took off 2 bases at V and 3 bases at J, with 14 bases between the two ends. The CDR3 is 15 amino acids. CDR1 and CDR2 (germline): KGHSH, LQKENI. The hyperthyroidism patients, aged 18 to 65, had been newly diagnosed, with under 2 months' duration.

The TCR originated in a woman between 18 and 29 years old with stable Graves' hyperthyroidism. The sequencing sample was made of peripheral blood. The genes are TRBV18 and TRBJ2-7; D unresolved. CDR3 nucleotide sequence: TGTGCCAGCTCACCAGGGCCGTCCCTTGGCTACGAGCAGTACTTC. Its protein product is CASSPGPSLGYEQYF.